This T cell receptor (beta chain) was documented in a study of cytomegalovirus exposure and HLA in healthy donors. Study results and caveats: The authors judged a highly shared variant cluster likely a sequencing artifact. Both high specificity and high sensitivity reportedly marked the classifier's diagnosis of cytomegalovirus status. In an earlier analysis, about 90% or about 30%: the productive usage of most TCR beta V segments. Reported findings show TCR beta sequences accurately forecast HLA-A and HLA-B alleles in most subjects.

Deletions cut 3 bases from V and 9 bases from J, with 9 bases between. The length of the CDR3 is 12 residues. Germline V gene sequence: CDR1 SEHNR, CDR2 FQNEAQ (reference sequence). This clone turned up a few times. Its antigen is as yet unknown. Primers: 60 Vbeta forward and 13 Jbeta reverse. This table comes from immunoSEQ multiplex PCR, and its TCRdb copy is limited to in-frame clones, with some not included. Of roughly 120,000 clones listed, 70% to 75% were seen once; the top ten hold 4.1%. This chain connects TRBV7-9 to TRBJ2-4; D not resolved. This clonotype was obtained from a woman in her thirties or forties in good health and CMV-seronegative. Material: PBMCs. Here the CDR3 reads CASSLVASIQYF. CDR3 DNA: TGTGCCAGCAGCTTGGTCGCGAGCATTCAGTACTTC.